This entry lists 9 T cell receptor beta chains sequenced from one sample in a study of blood T cells in healthy people across ages. Primers used in a second PCR of about 7 to 12 cycles were a sample-barcoded 5' primer and a J-beta primer mix. One entry per CDR3 protein, called by TCRdb with MiXCR from the 5' RACE reads. The profile shows roughly 700,000 distinct CDR3 sequences, approximately 29% of them singletons. The material sequenced was blood. These receptors were obtained from a woman older than 75 in good health.

This clonotype was seen many times. The rearrangement links TRBV29-1 to TRBJ2-3; no firm D call. Germline V CDR1 and CDR2: SQVTM, ANQGSEA. The CDR3 totals 14 residues. The V gene lost 7 bases and the J gene lost 2 bases, with 16 bases spanning the gap. The CDR3 sequence: CSAARFLLTDTQYF. Here the CDR3 DNA reads TGCAGCGCTGCCCGATTTCTCCTCACAGATACGCAGTATTTT.

This chain links TRBV4-3 with TRBJ2-2; the D gene is possibly TRBD1 (6 bases). Trimming stripped 4 bases from V and 0 bases from J, with 9 bases between. The CDR3 totals 15 residues. Germline lookup yields CDR1 LGHNA and CDR2 YSLEER. The CDR3 loop is CASSPTGTNTGELFF. The CDR3 DNA sequence: TGCGCCAGCAGCCCTACAGGGACGAACACCGGGGAGCTGTTTTTT.

This clonotype has just a few counts. The chain combines TRBV6-1 with TRBJ2-1; 8 bases are a match to TRBD1. J lost 9 bases, V lost 10 bases, and 11 bases had no gene match. Per the germline V gene, CDR1 is MNHNS and CDR2 is SASEGT. CDR3 size: 13 residues. The DNA for the CDR3 is TGTGCCACCAAGGACAGGGTAAAGAGTGAGCAGTTCTTC. Its translation is CATKDRVKSEQFF.

This clonotype was seen ten or more times. The genes are TRBV7-2 and TRBJ2-2; 7 nucleotides line up with TRBD1. J lost 6 bases, V lost 6 bases, and 4 bases had no gene match. Germline CDR1 and CDR2: SGHTA and FQGNSA. This CDR3 is built from 13 residues. DNA for the CDR3: TGTGCCAGCAGGGGACAGCTAGCCGGGGAGCTGTTTTTT. Its protein product is CASRGQLAGELFF.

This clonotype has more than one count but fewer than ten. The V call is TRBV25-1, the J call TRBJ2-1; TRBD1 aligns across 8 bases. The CDR3 is 15 residues long. CDR1 MGHDK and CDR2 SYGVNS come from the germline V gene. J was trimmed by 3 bases and V by 4 bases; bases with no gene match: 5. This CDR3 is CASSGEDRDYNEQFF. Here the CDR3 DNA reads TGTGCCAGCAGTGGAGAGGACAGGGACTACAATGAGCAGTTCTTC.

Concerning this clonotype: A much larger clonotype is one base distant, so this may be a read error. The conserved closing phenylalanine or tryptophan is absent in this CDR3, likely reflecting a read error. This chain uses TRBV12-3 or TRBV12-4 with TRBJ2-3; D not certain. The ends were cut back, 7 bases at V and 8 bases at J, with 10 bases in the middle. The CDR3 is made up of 11 amino acids. CDR3 nucleotides: TGTGCCAGCACCGCCGCGGTTACGCAGTATTTG. Amino acid sequence: CASTAAVTQYL.

This clonotype was counted at least ten times. This sequence joins TRBV12-3 or TRBV12-4 and TRBJ1-1; tentatively, D is TRBD1 (6 bases). The CDR3 covers 12 residues. Trimming left V 6 bases short and J 7 bases short, with 12 bases between. CDR3 sequence (DNA): TGTGCCAGCAGCTATGACAGGCTTGAAGCTTTCTTT. Its protein product is CASSYDRLEAFF.

This clonotype has a handful of counts. This sequence may be a read error, since a much larger clone differs from it by one base. This chain uses TRBV6-1 with TRBJ1-5, with TRBD1 matching over 7 bases. Germline assignment: CDR1 MNHNS and CDR2 SASEGT. This CDR3 contains 16 residues. CDR3 region: CASRGDRVKSNRPQHF. In DNA, the CDR3 is TGTGCCAGCAGGGGAGACAGGGTTAAGAGCAATCGGCCCCAGCATTTT.

The chain combines TRBV20-1 with TRBJ2-1; 9 bases align to TRBD2. The end of the DNA fits TRBJ2-7 better, so the J call may be wrong. The CDR3 is made up of 15 amino acids. Per the germline V gene, CDR1 is DFQATT and CDR2 is SNEGSKA (reference sequence). The CDR3 here is CSARGDPGLAGEQYF. The CDR3 coding sequence is TGCAGTGCTAGAGGGGATCCGGGACTAGCCGGAGAGCAGTACTTC.